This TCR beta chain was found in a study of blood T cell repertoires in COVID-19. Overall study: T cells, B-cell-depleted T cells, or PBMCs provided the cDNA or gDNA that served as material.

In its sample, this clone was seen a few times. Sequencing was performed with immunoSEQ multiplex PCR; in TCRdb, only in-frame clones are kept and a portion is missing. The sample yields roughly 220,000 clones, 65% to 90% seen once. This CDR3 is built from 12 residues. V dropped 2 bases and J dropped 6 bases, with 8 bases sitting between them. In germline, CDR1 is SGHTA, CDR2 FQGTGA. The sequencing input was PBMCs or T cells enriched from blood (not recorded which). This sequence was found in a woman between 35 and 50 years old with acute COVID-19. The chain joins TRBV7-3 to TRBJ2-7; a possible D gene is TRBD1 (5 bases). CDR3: CASSLDQGEQYF. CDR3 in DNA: TGTGCCAGCAGCTTAGACCAGGGCGAGCAGTACTTC.